This entry is about one T cell receptor (beta chain). These data are taken from a study of T-cell memory formation after mild COVID-19. TCRdb fed the 5' RACE reads into MiXCR, producing one record per CDR3 protein. In the table there are under 650,000 distinct CDR3 sequences, 15% to 20% of which are singletons. Sequencing input: PBMCs or a T cell subset sorted from them (not recorded which). The TCR sequence derives from an adult woman who had mild COVID-19 (a few samples of this study predate the infection). Cell type and time point are not known.

In DNA, the CDR3 is TGTGCCAGCACCGCAGGACCAACCTACAATGAGCAGTTCTTC. Translation: CASTAGPTYNEQFF. J is TRBJ2-1 and V is TRBV13, with D unresolved. The CDR3 is made up of 14 amino acids. The germline CDR1 and CDR2 sequences are PRHDT and FYEKMQ (reference sequence). V was shortened by 7 bases and J by 2 bases, with 12 bases between the two germline ends.